The T cell receptor beta chain described here comes from a study of early T cells in non-severe SARS-CoV-2 infection. The overall study: Investigators sequenced bulk RNA drawn from unsorted whole blood, and chains remained unpaired. Whole-study results and caveats: VDJdb matches were skewed toward anti-spike CD8 T cell responses.

The CDR3 sequence is 14 residues long. The V end lost 6 bases, the J end lost 6 bases, and 16 bases lay between the germline ends. The germline V gene encodes CDR1 SGHTS and CDR2 YDEGEE. Each single cDNA molecule received a unique molecular identifier. A single record per CDR3 protein comes from TCRdb applying MiXCR to the 5' RACE reads. The table shows roughly 75,000 distinct CDR3 sequences, with 11% occurring only once. The table lists this clonotype with a few counts. Its antigen is unknown. Material: whole blood. This TCR came from an adult who was a healthcare worker with PCR-confirmed SARS-CoV-2 infection or an uninfected control (not recorded which). The chain recombines TRBV5-8 with TRBJ1-5; weak D call: TRBD1 (5 bases). As DNA, the CDR3 is TGTGCCAGCAACCGAGGGGCAGGGACTCAGCCCCAGCATTTT. This sequence encodes CASNRGAGTQPQHF.